These 21 T cell receptor beta chains share one sample of origin, sequenced in a study of human T cells and chemical hapten exposure. Specified time point: patch test 3, about 24 weeks after DPC sensitization. As for treatment: therapeutic diphenylcyclopropenone sensitization with weekly scalp DPC. TCRdb recomputed calls from the RACE reads with MiXCR, one row per CDR3 protein. The sample has 190,000 or so distinct CDR3 sequences, around a quarter seen once. The source was whole blood, collected in connection with sensitization to the hapten diphenylcyclopropenone (DPC). These receptors were obtained from a woman aged 40 to 49 with alopecia areata. Some clones in this sample may be carry-over from other donors' samples.

This sequence joins TRBV6-2 or TRBV6-3 and TRBJ1-1; D remains ambiguous. The CDR3 runs to 16 residues. The V end lost 5 bases, the J end lost 1 base, and 17 bases lay between the germline ends. Per the germline V gene, CDR1 is MNHEY and CDR2 is SVGEGT. The CDR3 DNA reads TGTGCCAGCAGTCGGGGATATGGGCAGGCGAACACTGAAGCTTTCTTT. This gives the protein CASSRGYGQANTEAFF.

The J gene is TRBJ2-2, the V gene TRBV20-1, with 9 bases fitting TRBD2. Trimming took 3 bases from V and 5 from J; bases not matched to a gene: 7. CDR3 length: 15 residues. The germline V gene encodes CDR1 DFQATT and CDR2 SNEGSKA (reference sequence). CDR3 sequence (DNA): TGCAGTGCTAGTCCTAGCGGGAAATGGACCGGGGAGCTGTTTTTT. It specifies CSASPSGKWTGELFF.

This clonotype occurred a few times. The rearrangement uses TRBV20-1 and TRBJ2-7; D is perhaps TRBD1 (5 bases). V was cut by 0 bases and J by 2 bases, with 14 bases left in between. CDR1 and CDR2 (germline): DFQATT, SNEGSKA (reference sequence). The length of the CDR3 is 15 residues. The CDR3 reads CSARDSGFLTYEQYF. CDR3 bases: TGCAGTGCTAGAGATTCAGGGTTCCTGACCTACGAGCAGTACTTC.

This chain joins TRBV28 and TRBJ2-3, with 10 bases aligning to TRBD2. The germline gives CDR1 MDHEN, CDR2 SYDVKM. The CDR3 has 13 amino acids. The J segment lost 3 bases and the V segment lost 8 bases, leaving 2 bases of the junction unmatched. The CDR3 sequence: CASLAGETDTQYF. CDR3 coding DNA: TGTGCCAGCCTAGCGGGAGAAACAGATACGCAGTATTTT.

This chain joins TRBV11-2 and TRBJ1-2, with 8 bases identical to TRBD1. With 5 bases clipped from V and 1 base from J, the junction kept 6 bases outside the gene matches. The germline V gene has CDR1 SGHAT and CDR2 FQNNGV. The CDR3 is 15 amino acids. CDR3 sequence: CASSLRTGINYGYTF. The CDR3 DNA is TGTGCCAGCAGCCTACGGACAGGGATTAACTATGGCTACACCTTC. Using reference TRBV11-2 and TRBJ1-2 for the parts outside the CDR3, the full variable domain is EAGVAQSPRYKIIEKRQSVAFWCNPISGHATLYWYQQILGQGPKLLIQFQNNGVVDDSQLPKDRFSAERLKGVDSTLKIQPAKLEDSAVYLCASSLRTGINYGYTFGSGTRLTVV.

The rearrangement links TRBV11-2 to TRBJ2-5, with D perhaps matching TRBD1 or TRBD2 (7 bases each). Germline-derived CDR1 and CDR2 are SGHAT and FQNNGV. Trimming removed 4 bases at V and 0 bases at J, with 27 bases between. The CDR3 sequence is 20 residues long. CDR3 in DNA: TGTGCCAGCAGCTCCCCGGCCAGGGGGGGGATCCCTTGGTACCAAGAGACCCAGTACTTC. This gives the protein CASSSPARGGIPWYQETQYF.

V is TRBV6-5 and J is TRBJ2-7, with D maybe TRBD1 (6 bases). CDR3 length: 15 residues. Germline lookup yields CDR1 MNHEY and CDR2 SVGAGI. Trimming pared 6 bases from V and 0 bases from J, leaving 15 bases between. The DNA of the CDR3 is TGTGCCAGCAGCTATCGGGACATCAACTCCTACGAGCAGTACTTC. Encoded protein: CASSYRDINSYEQYF.

The chain couples TRBV4-2 to TRBJ2-1; 10 bases are shared with TRBD1. V was pared by 3 bases and J by 5 bases, with 4 bases of the junction left unmatched. The CDR3 is made up of 15 amino acids. Germline V gives CDR1 LGHNA, CDR2 YNFKEQ. The CDR3 loop is CASSHDRGRDNEQFF. CDR3 DNA sequence: TGTGCCAGCAGCCACGACAGGGGGCGAGACAATGAGCAGTTCTTC.

This clonotype was recorded a few times. The chain is built from TRBV20-1 and TRBJ1-4, with 7 positions matching TRBD1. V trimming: 3 bases; J trimming: 6 bases; junction bases outside the gene matches: 4. Germline-derived CDR1 and CDR2 are DFQATT and SNEGSKA (reference sequence). There are 13 residues in the CDR3. The CDR3 here is CSASRTGDEKLFF. DNA for the CDR3: TGCAGTGCTAGCCGAACAGGGGATGAAAAACTGTTTTTT.

The chain is built from TRBV6-1 and TRBJ2-7; no reliable D call. Germline loops: CDR1 MNHNS, CDR2 SASEGT. Trimming took off 4 bases at V and 7 bases at J, with 8 bases between the two ends. This CDR3 has 11 residues. The CDR3 bases are TGTGCCAGCAGTGGCCCTGGGGAGCAGTACTTC. This translates into CASSGPGEQYF.

This clonotype was detected ten times or more. The chain is built from TRBV7-3 and TRBJ2-1; 11 positions match TRBD1. Germline CDR1 is SGHTA and CDR2 is FQGTGA. The CDR3 is 14 amino acids. V lost 5 bases and J lost 7; bases outside the gene matches: 4. The CDR3 protein is CASSRDRGRNEQFF. The CDR3 bases are TGTGCCAGCAGCCGGGACAGGGGGAGAAATGAGCAGTTCTTC.

The genes are TRBV28 and TRBJ2-7, with 7 bases identical to TRBD2. Germline CDR1 reads MDHEN; CDR2 reads SYDVKM. The CDR3 runs to 15 residues. Trimming removed 7 bases from V and 3 bases from J; junction bases left unmatched: 12. CDR3: CASNPDSSGLYEQYF. In DNA form, the CDR3 reads TGTGCCAGCAACCCTGACTCTAGCGGACTCTACGAGCAGTACTTC.

In its sample, this clonotype was seen many times. The rearrangement links TRBV29-1 to TRBJ1-1; tentatively, D is TRBD1 (6 bases). The V end was cut by 1 base, the J end by 1 base, with 7 bases between. From germline, CDR1 is SQVTM and CDR2 ANQGSEA. This CDR3 spans 13 amino acids. The CDR3: CSVEGTENTEAFF. Here the CDR3 DNA reads TGCAGCGTTGAAGGGACAGAGAACACTGAAGCTTTCTTT.

This clonotype was recorded a few times. The chain employs TRBV29-1 and TRBJ2-7; weak D call: TRBD2 (5 bases). The CDR3 sequence is 11 residues long. The V gene's germline CDR1 is SQVTM and CDR2 ANQGSEA. Trimming removed 7 bases at V and 7 bases at J, with 14 bases between. The CDR3 reads CSGGHHGEQYF. As DNA, the CDR3 is TGCAGCGGAGGGCACCATGGAGAGCAGTACTTC.

V usage is TRBV12-3 or TRBV12-4 and J usage is TRBJ1-1; 7 bases line up with TRBD1. After removal of 4 bases from V and 5 bases from J, the junction contained 7 bases not matched to a gene. CDR3 length: 14 residues. The DNA for the CDR3 is TGTGCCAGCAGTTCACAGGGGATGATGACTGAAGCTTTCTTT. Amino acid sequence: CASSSQGMMTEAFF.

This clonotype was seen at least ten times. This rearrangement joins TRBV10-3 to TRBJ1-1, with D uncertain. CDR3 length: 13 amino acids. V dropped 8 bases and J dropped 2 bases, with 12 bases sitting between them. The germline gives CDR1 ENHRY, CDR2 SYGVKD. The CDR3 loop reads CAILTNQNTEAFF. CDR3 DNA sequence: TGTGCCATCCTAACTAACCAAAACACTGAAGCTTTCTTT.

V and J are TRBV28 and TRBJ2-3, with 9 bases identical to TRBD2. The CDR3 is 16 amino acids. V shed 3 bases and J 4 bases; nucleotides not matched to a gene: 8. CDR1 MDHEN and CDR2 SYDVKM come from the germline V gene. The DNA for the CDR3 is TGTGCCAGCAGTTTGATTCTAGCGGGGTTGGCAGATACGCAGTATTTT. The encoded protein is CASSLILAGLADTQYF.

The chain has TRBV6-1 and TRBJ1-5, with 9 bases matching TRBD1. CDR1 is MNHNS and CDR2 is SASEGT in the germline V gene. This CDR3 region has 14 residues. The V segment lost 4 bases and the J segment 7 bases; nucleotides outside the gene matches: 5. The CDR3 sequence is CASSGGDRDQPQHF. CDR3 DNA: TGTGCCAGCAGTGGGGGGGACAGGGACCAGCCCCAGCATTTT.

The chain has TRBV28 and TRBJ1-5; D perhaps matches TRBD1 (5 bases). The CDR3 extends over 14 amino acids. The V end was cut by 4 bases, the J end by 3 bases, with 10 bases between. Germline lookup yields CDR1 MDHEN and CDR2 SYDVKM. CDR3 protein: CASSSRQLNQPQHF. CDR3 nucleotides: TGTGCCAGCAGTTCTCGACAGCTCAATCAGCCCCAGCATTTT.

A few counts support this clonotype. The rearrangement uses TRBV7-2 and TRBJ2-7, with D possibly called TRBD1 or TRBD2 (5 bases each). V gave up 6 bases and J gave up 3 bases, with 12 bases separating them. CDR1 and CDR2 (germline): SGHTA, FQGNSA. This CDR3 region has 13 residues. DNA for the CDR3: TGTGCCAGCAGGGGGACGGAGAACTACGAGCAGTACTTC. Translating gives CASRGTENYEQYF. Complete variable domain (other parts from reference TRBV7-2 and TRBJ2-7): GAGVSQSPSNKVTEKGKDVELRCDPISGHTALYWYRQSLGQGLEFLIYFQGNSAPDKSGLPSDRFSAERTGGSVSTLTIQRTQQEDSAVYLCASRGTENYEQYFGPGTRLTVT.

The chain has TRBV4-3 and TRBJ2-3; TRBD1 agrees at 11 bases. Germline lookup yields CDR1 LGHNA and CDR2 YSLEER. Trimming removed 0 bases from V and 5 bases from J; junction bases left unmatched: 10. CDR3 length: 18 amino acids. The CDR3 bases are TGCGCCAGCAGCCAAGAAGCCGGGACAGGGGGAAGTGGAGATACGCAGTATTTT. Its protein is CASSQEAGTGGSGDTQYF.